The clone carrying this TCR beta chain was found a few times. The template was RNA from unsorted bulk tissue. Chemotherapy-naive patients with new lung cancer underwent thoracic surgery in China, August–November 2014. The sample belongs to a study of tumor and adjacent non-tumor tissue in lung cancer. Study-wide background: Samples averaged around 3.9 million productive TCRbeta reads each.

The library came from three nested PCR rounds adapted from ARM-PCR protocols. TCRdb reprocessed the multiplex PCR reads via MiXCR and lists one record per CDR3 protein. The sample has about 200,000 distinct CDR3 sequences; around 70% are singletons. The V and J ends lost 4 bases and 5 bases respectively, with 21 bases between them. Germline lookup yields CDR1 SGHNT and CDR2 YYREEE (reference sequence). The CDR3 loop spans 16 amino acids. The rearrangement joins TRBV5-4 to TRBJ2-5, with a weak D call TRBD2 (5 bases). Sequenced input: lung tumor tissue. The TCR comes from a man aged 55 to 69 with non-small cell lung cancer. Here the CDR3 DNA reads TGTGCCAGCAGCCAATCCTTGGCCAATCCGGGGGAGACCCAGTACTTC. Amino acids: CASSQSLANPGETQYF.